This T cell receptor (beta chain) was captured in a study of blood T cell repertoires in COVID-19. CDR3 size: 19 residues. Germline CDR1 reads SGDLS; CDR2 reads YYNGEE. J was trimmed by 1 base and V by 3 bases; bases with no gene match: 8. Original analysis: Scientists estimated how many nucleated cells there were by amplifying reference gene primers. Sequenced by immunoSEQ multiplex PCR; TCRdb stores in-frame clones only, minus some. The D gene and trimming were derived from the DNA, and the V and J assignments and clone size from that table. The sample includes roughly 170,000 clones, under 90% of them seen just once.

Sample: peripheral blood. This TCR was sampled from a human donor in a cohort sampled during active COVID-19. V usage is TRBV9 and J usage is TRBJ2-6; 12 nucleotides line up with TRBD1. In DNA, the CDR3 is TGTGCCAGCAGCGCATCCCGGGACAGGGGGCGGTCTGGGGCCAACGTCCTGACTTTC. Translation gives CASSASRDRGRSGANVLTF.